This T cell receptor (beta chain) was profiled in a study of identical twins. Study-wide points: The more abundant beta clonotypes in cord blood had fewer insertions, and memory repertoires did not show this.

A template switching step contributed a universal primer site, while unique molecular identifiers were present in the cDNA. TCRdb recomputed calls from the 5' RACE reads with MiXCR, one row per CDR3 protein. The repertoire holds under 1 million distinct CDR3 sequences, with around 12% as singletons. This CDR3 contains 15 residues. V lost 6 bases to trimming and J lost 0 bases, with 12 bases between them. This clonotype was counted at least ten times. Its antigen is not known. The sample was also reused in another study, on yellow fever vaccine responses in identical twins.

The origin of this receptor is a woman between 18 and 30 years old in good health. Material: PBMCs. The chain is built from TRBV12-3 or TRBV12-4 and TRBJ1-5; unclear D gene. Here the CDR3 DNA reads TGTGCCAGCAGCGACTACGACTATAGCAATCAGCCCCAGCATTTT. Amino acid sequence: CASSDYDYSNQPQHF.